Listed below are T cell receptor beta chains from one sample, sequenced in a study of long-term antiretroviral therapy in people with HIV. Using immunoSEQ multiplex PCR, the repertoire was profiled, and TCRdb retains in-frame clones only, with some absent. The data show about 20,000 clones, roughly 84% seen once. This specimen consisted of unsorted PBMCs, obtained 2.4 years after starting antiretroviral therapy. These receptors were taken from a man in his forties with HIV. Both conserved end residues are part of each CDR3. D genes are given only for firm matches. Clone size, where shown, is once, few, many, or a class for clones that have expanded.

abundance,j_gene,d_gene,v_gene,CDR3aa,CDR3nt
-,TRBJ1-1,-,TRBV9,CASSPPRVMNTEAFF,TGTGCCAGCAGCCCCCCACGAGTAATGAACACTGAAGCTTTCTTT
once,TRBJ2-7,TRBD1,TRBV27,CASSLGTAYEQYF,TGTGCCAGCAGTTTAGGGACAGCCTACGAGCAGTACTTC
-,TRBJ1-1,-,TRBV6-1,CASSETNLAEAFF,TGTGCCAGCAGTGAAACAAATCTCGCTGAAGCTTTCTTT
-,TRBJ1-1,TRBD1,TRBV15,CATSGDLFRDRALRDTEAFF,TGTGCCACCAGCGGAGACCTTTTCCGGGACAGGGCACTAAGGGACACTGAAGCTTTCTTT
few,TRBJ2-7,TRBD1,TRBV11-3,CASSSDRVTSYEQYF,TGTGCCAGCAGCTCGGACAGGGTCACATCCTACGAGCAGTACTTC
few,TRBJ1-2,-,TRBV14,CASSQSAPLNYGYTF,TGTGCCAGCAGCCAAAGCGCTCCGCTAAACTATGGCTACACCTTC
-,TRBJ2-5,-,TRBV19,CASSIGGSFQETQYF,TGTGCCAGTAGTATTGGGGGGAGCTTCCAAGAGACCCAGTACTTC
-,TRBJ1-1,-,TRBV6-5,CASSQQPLRETEAFF,TGTGCCAGCAGCCAACAACCCCTAAGGGAGACTGAAGCTTTCTTT
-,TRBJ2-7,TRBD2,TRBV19,CASMRSSGGGYEQYF,TGTGCCAGTATGAGGTCTAGCGGGGGCGGATACGAGCAGTACTTC
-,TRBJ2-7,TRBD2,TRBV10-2,CASSEWGGHEQYF,TGCGCCAGCAGTGAATGGGGGGGTCACGAGCAGTACTTC
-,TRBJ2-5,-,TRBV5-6,CASSLASRKETQYF,TGTGCCAGCAGCTTGGCCTCCAGGAAAGAGACCCAGTACTTC
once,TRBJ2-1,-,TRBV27,CASSSDPPGRASEQFF,TGTGCCAGCAGTTCTGACCCCCCTGGGCGGGCGAGTGAGCAGTTCTTC
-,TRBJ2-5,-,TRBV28,CASREGSGTQYF,TGTGCCAGCAGAGAGGGGTCGGGGACCCAGTACTTC
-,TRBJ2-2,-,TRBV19,CASSIPKGPTSRELFF,TGTGCCAGTAGTATTCCTAAGGGACCGACAAGCAGGGAGCTGTTTTTT
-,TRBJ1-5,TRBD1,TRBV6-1,CASSGGGTGESFGNQPQHF,TGTGCCAGCAGTGGGGGGGGGACAGGAGAGAGTTTTGGCAATCAGCCCCAGCATTTT
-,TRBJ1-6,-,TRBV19,CASSIGGGRAPLHF,TGTGCCAGTAGTATAGGGGGCGGTAGGGCACCCCTCCACTTT
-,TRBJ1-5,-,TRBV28,CASSLSVAGPQHF,TGTGCCAGCAGTTTATCGGTGGCGGGGCCCCAGCATTTT
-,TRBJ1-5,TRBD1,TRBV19,CASSIGQGASVNQPQHF,TGTGCCAGTAGTATAGGCCAGGGGGCGAGTGTCAATCAGCCCCAGCATTTT
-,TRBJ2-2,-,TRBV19,CASGTGTGTGELFF,TGTGCCAGTGGTACAGGGACGGGCACCGGGGAGCTGTTTTTT
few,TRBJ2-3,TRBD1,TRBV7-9,CASSLAVTGVWTDTQYF,TGTGCCAGCAGCTTAGCGGTGACAGGGGTTTGGACAGATACGCAGTATTTT
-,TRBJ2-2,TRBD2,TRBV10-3,CAISAASGNTGELFF,TGTGCCATCAGTGCAGCTAGCGGGAACACCGGGGAGCTGTTTTTT
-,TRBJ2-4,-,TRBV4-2,CASSQSWGAKNIQYF,TGTGCCAGCAGCCAATCTTGGGGAGCCAAAAACATTCAGTACTTC
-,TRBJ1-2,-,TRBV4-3,CASSQDHGGPGGYTF,TGCGCCAGCAGCCAAGATCATGGGGGGCCAGGCGGCTACACCTTC
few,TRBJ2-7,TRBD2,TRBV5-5,CASSLGSSGVSEQYF,TGTGCCAGCAGCTTGGGTTCTAGCGGGGTAAGCGAGCAGTACTTC
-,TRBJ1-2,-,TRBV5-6,CASSDGGFGYTF,TGTGCCAGCAGCGACGGGGGCTTTGGCTACACCTTC
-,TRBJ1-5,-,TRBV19,CASSIRKTDSGQPQHF,TGTGCCAGTAGTATTAGGAAGACAGACTCAGGTCAGCCCCAGCATTTT